This TCR beta chain came from a study of blood T cell repertoires in COVID-19. In the study overall: Specimens from acute and convalescent COVID-19 originated in the United States, Italy and Spain. The analysed material was cDNA or gDNA that came from T cells, B-cell-depleted T cells, or PBMCs.

Libraries were prepared by immunoSEQ multiplex PCR; TCRdb keeps only in-frame clonotypes and omits some of them. The table includes 65,000 to 90,000 clones, 70% to 85% detected once. This sequence originates from a man aged 60 to 69 with active or convalescent COVID-19. Material for sequencing was peripheral blood.

CDR3 bases: TGTGCCAGCAACGGACAGGGGACAGAGACCCAGTACTTC. Protein product: CASNGQGTETQYF. The rearrangement uses TRBV2 and TRBJ2-5; 9 bases are shared with TRBD1. Per the germline V gene, CDR1 is SNHLY and CDR2 is FYNNEI. The J segment lost 4 bases and the V segment lost 7 bases, leaving 4 bases of the junction unmatched. CDR3 length equals 13 residues.